Listed below are T cell receptor beta chains from one sample, sequenced in a study of T cell repertoires in cytomegalovirus infection. The antigens of these receptors remain unknown. TCRdb redid the calling of the reads with MiXCR, one entry per CDR3 protein. Counted here are about 920,000 distinct CDR3 sequences, less than 40% occurring once; the ten biggest clones make up over 11%. The source was cultured CD8+ T cells from PBMCs, collected from culture after CMV antigen stimulation. These receptor sequences come from a human donor in good health (CMV status not recorded). Some clones in this sample may be carry-over from other donors' samples. Each CDR3 is given with its conserved first and last residue. Fields, in order: CDR3 protein, CDR3 DNA, V gene, J gene, clone size, D gene. The D gene is left open where the match is weak. Expanded clones are given a class, and other clones once, few, many or no size at all.

cdr3_aa: CASSSDEAGGYEQYF; cdr3_nt: TGCGCCAGCAGCTCGGACGAGGCGGGGGGCTACGAGCAGTACTTC; v_call: TRBV5-1; j_call: TRBJ2-7; clone_size: -; d_call: TRBD2
cdr3_aa: CASSSQGQGLGYEQFF; cdr3_nt: TGTGCCAGCAGTTCCCAAGGACAGGGGTTAGGCTACGAGCAGTTCTTC; v_call: TRBV6-5; j_call: TRBJ2-1; clone_size: few; d_call: TRBD1
cdr3_aa: CASSQGPGSNSPLHF; cdr3_nt: TGCGCCAGCAGCCAAGGGCCGGGATCTAATTCACCCCTCCACTTT; v_call: TRBV4-1; j_call: TRBJ1-6; clone_size: few; d_call: -
cdr3_aa: CASTPSGANEQFF; cdr3_nt: TGTGCCAGCACCCCGTCGGGTGCGAATGAGCAGTTCTTC; v_call: TRBV12-3/TRBV12-4; j_call: TRBJ2-1; clone_size: few; d_call: -
cdr3_aa: CATSAGNTEAFF; cdr3_nt: TGTGCCACCAGCGCGGGAAACACTGAAGCTTTCTTT; v_call: TRBV15; j_call: TRBJ1-1; clone_size: -; d_call: -
cdr3_aa: CSARSLQGSIDTQYF; cdr3_nt: TGCAGTGCTAGATCTCTACAGGGGAGCATAGATACGCAGTATTTT; v_call: TRBV20-1; j_call: TRBJ2-3; clone_size: -; d_call: TRBD1
cdr3_aa: CASSFSAGGNEQFF; cdr3_nt: TGTGCCAGCAGCTTTTCAGCGGGAGGAAATGAGCAGTTCTTC; v_call: TRBV7-9; j_call: TRBJ2-1; clone_size: -; d_call: TRBD2
cdr3_aa: CASSIPGGLAGELFF; cdr3_nt: TGTGCCAGCAGCATCCCGGGGGGGCTGGCCGGGGAGCTGTTTTTT; v_call: TRBV7-9; j_call: TRBJ2-2; clone_size: -; d_call: TRBD2
cdr3_aa: CASSRPSNYGYTF; cdr3_nt: TGTGCCAGCAGCCGGCCGAGTAACTATGGCTACACCTTC; v_call: TRBV14; j_call: TRBJ1-2; clone_size: few; d_call: -
cdr3_aa: CASSLGESISYNEQFF; cdr3_nt: TGTGCCAGTAGTCTCGGGGAAAGTATATCCTACAATGAGCAGTTCTTC; v_call: TRBV19; j_call: TRBJ2-1; clone_size: -; d_call: -
cdr3_aa: CATSPGQDNSPLHF; cdr3_nt: TGTGCCACCAGTCCGGGACAGGATAATTCACCCCTCCACTTT; v_call: TRBV24-1; j_call: TRBJ1-6; clone_size: -; d_call: TRBD1
cdr3_aa: CASSYTDNTEAFF; cdr3_nt: TGTGCCAGCAGCTATACAGACAACACTGAAGCTTTCTTT; v_call: TRBV7-9; j_call: TRBJ1-1; clone_size: -; d_call: -
cdr3_aa: CASSFPGSEETQYF; cdr3_nt: TGTGCCAGCAGCTTCCCGGGGTCCGAGGAGACCCAGTACTTC; v_call: TRBV7-9; j_call: TRBJ2-5; clone_size: -; d_call: -
cdr3_aa: CASSQDVWNTEAFF; cdr3_nt: TGTGCCAGCAGCCAAGATGTGTGGAACACTGAAGCTTTCTTT; v_call: TRBV4-2; j_call: TRBJ1-1; clone_size: -; d_call: -
cdr3_aa: CASSLINMGQEISSYEQYF; cdr3_nt: TGTGCCAGCAGCTTAATCAATATGGGGCAGGAGATAAGCTCCTACGAGCAGTACTTC; v_call: TRBV7-9; j_call: TRBJ2-7; clone_size: -; d_call: -
cdr3_aa: CASSPYPGGRETQYF; cdr3_nt: TGTGCCAGCAGCCCCTACCCGGGGGGCCGAGAGACCCAGTACTTC; v_call: TRBV7-6; j_call: TRBJ2-5; clone_size: -; d_call: -
cdr3_aa: CASSLGSGGGDTQYF; cdr3_nt: TGTGCCAGCAGCTTAGGTAGCGGGGGAGGAGATACGCAGTATTTT; v_call: TRBV7-3; j_call: TRBJ2-3; clone_size: once; d_call: TRBD2
cdr3_aa: CASSLRGDEQFF; cdr3_nt: TGTGCCAGCAGCCTCAGGGGAGATGAGCAGTTCTTC; v_call: TRBV7-9; j_call: TRBJ2-1; clone_size: many; d_call: -
cdr3_aa: CASSYGGQGARTEAFF; cdr3_nt: TGTGCCAGCAGTTACGGCGGACAGGGGGCGAGGACTGAAGCTTTCTTT; v_call: TRBV6-6; j_call: TRBJ1-1; clone_size: -; d_call: TRBD1
cdr3_aa: CASSRLFGATGELFF; cdr3_nt: TGTGCCAGCAGCCGCCTATTTGGGGCCACCGGGGAGCTGTTTTTT; v_call: TRBV7-9; j_call: TRBJ2-2; clone_size: many; d_call: -
cdr3_aa: CASSVGQGATYEQYF; cdr3_nt: TGTGCCAGCAGCGTGGGACAGGGGGCCACCTACGAGCAGTACTTC; v_call: TRBV13; j_call: TRBJ2-7; clone_size: -; d_call: TRBD1
cdr3_aa: CASSPGTRTQETQYF; cdr3_nt: TGTGCCAGCTCCCCGGGGACCCGAACCCAGGAGACCCAGTACTTC; v_call: TRBV7-3; j_call: TRBJ2-5; clone_size: many; d_call: -
cdr3_aa: CASSSDGVRLLDEAFF; cdr3_nt: TGTGCCAGTAGCTCAGACGGGGTAAGGCTCCTCGATGAAGCTTTCTTT; v_call: TRBV7-4; j_call: TRBJ1-1; clone_size: few; d_call: -
cdr3_aa: CASSLFPRQSENTEAFF; cdr3_nt: TGTGCCAGCAGCTTATTCCCCCGACAATCTGAGAACACTGAAGCTTTCTTT; v_call: TRBV27; j_call: TRBJ1-1; clone_size: -; d_call: -
cdr3_aa: CASSFGGPSDPPVGELFF; cdr3_nt: TGTGCCAGCAGCTTCGGGGGCCCTAGCGACCCGCCAGTGGGGGAGCTGTTTTTT; v_call: TRBV7-2; j_call: TRBJ2-2; clone_size: few; d_call: -
cdr3_aa: CASSLALDEQFF; cdr3_nt: TGTGCCAGCAGCTTAGCCCTGGATGAGCAGTTCTTC; v_call: TRBV7-9; j_call: TRBJ2-1; clone_size: -; d_call: -
cdr3_aa: CASSYSTAGPEAFF; cdr3_nt: TGTGCCAGCAGTTACTCGACCGCCGGGCCTGAAGCTTTCTTT; v_call: TRBV6-5; j_call: TRBJ1-1; clone_size: few; d_call: -
cdr3_aa: CASSLDPVPGTDTQYF; cdr3_nt: TGTGCCAGCAGCTTAGACCCGGTACCTGGCACAGATACGCAGTATTTT; v_call: TRBV7-9; j_call: TRBJ2-3; clone_size: -; d_call: -
cdr3_aa: CASSHTGETGGNQPQHF; cdr3_nt: TGTGCCAGCAGCCATACCGGCGAGACAGGCGGCAATCAGCCCCAGCATTTT; v_call: TRBV3-1; j_call: TRBJ1-5; clone_size: few; d_call: -
cdr3_aa: CASSPPSGQETQYF; cdr3_nt: TGTGCCAGCAGCCCCCCAAGCGGGCAAGAGACCCAGTACTTC; v_call: TRBV5-6; j_call: TRBJ2-5; clone_size: -; d_call: -
cdr3_aa: CASSPTRTGRKTGELFF; cdr3_nt: TGTGCCAGCTCACCAACCAGGACAGGGCGAAAGACCGGGGAGCTGTTTTTT; v_call: TRBV18; j_call: TRBJ2-2; clone_size: few; d_call: TRBD1
cdr3_aa: CASSEGRVVNTEAFF; cdr3_nt: TGTGCCAGCAGTGAGGGCAGGGTAGTGAACACTGAAGCTTTCTTT; v_call: TRBV2; j_call: TRBJ1-1; clone_size: -; d_call: -
cdr3_aa: CASSSRTVPGNQPQHF; cdr3_nt: TGTGCCAGCAGTTCCCGGACGGTACCAGGCAATCAGCCCCAGCATTTT; v_call: TRBV28; j_call: TRBJ1-5; clone_size: few; d_call: -
cdr3_aa: CASSYGGEDTEAFF; cdr3_nt: TGTGCCAGCAGTTATGGGGGCGAGGACACTGAAGCTTTCTTT; v_call: TRBV6-5; j_call: TRBJ1-1; clone_size: -; d_call: -
cdr3_aa: CASSSWGSSDNEQFF; cdr3_nt: TGTGCCAGCAGTTCGTGGGGGTCCTCCGACAATGAGCAGTTCTTC; v_call: TRBV6-5; j_call: TRBJ2-1; clone_size: few; d_call: -